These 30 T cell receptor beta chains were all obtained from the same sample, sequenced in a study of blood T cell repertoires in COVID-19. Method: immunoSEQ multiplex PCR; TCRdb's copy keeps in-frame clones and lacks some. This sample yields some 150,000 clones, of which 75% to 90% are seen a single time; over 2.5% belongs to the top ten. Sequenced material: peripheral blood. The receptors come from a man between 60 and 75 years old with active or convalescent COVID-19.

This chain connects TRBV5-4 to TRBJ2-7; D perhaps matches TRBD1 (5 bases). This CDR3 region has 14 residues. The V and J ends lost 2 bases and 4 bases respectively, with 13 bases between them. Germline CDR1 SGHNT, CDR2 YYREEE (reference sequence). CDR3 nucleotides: TGTGCCAGCAGCTTAGGGCAGGGCAAGTACGAGCAGTACTTC. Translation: CASSLGQGKYEQYF.

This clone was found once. This CDR3 reads CASSPGTGGLLGQFF. CDR3 coding DNA: TGTGCCAGCAGCCCCGGGACAGGAGGTCTGTTGGGGCAGTTCTTC. The chain recombines TRBV6-5 with TRBJ2-1; 8 positions match TRBD1. The CDR3 has 15 residues. The V gene's germline CDR1 is MNHEY and CDR2 SVGAGI. The junction had 16 bases not matched to a gene; V was cut back by 6 bases and J by 12 bases.

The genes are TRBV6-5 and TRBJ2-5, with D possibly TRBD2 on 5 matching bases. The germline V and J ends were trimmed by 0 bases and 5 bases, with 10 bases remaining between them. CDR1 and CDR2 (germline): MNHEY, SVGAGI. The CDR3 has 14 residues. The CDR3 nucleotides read TGTGCCAGCAGTTACTCGCCGGGAACGGAGACCCAGTACTTC. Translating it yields CASSYSPGTETQYF.

CDR3 coding DNA: TGTGCCAGCAGCATCGGACTAGCGGGGGGCACAGATACGCAGTATTTT. Protein sequence: CASSIGLAGGTDTQYF. V usage is TRBV7-2 and J usage is TRBJ2-3, with TRBD2 identical over 13 bases. Germline values: CDR1 SGHTA, CDR2 FQGNSA. With 5 bases clipped from V and 1 base from J, the junction kept 3 bases outside the gene matches. The CDR3 loop spans 16 amino acids.

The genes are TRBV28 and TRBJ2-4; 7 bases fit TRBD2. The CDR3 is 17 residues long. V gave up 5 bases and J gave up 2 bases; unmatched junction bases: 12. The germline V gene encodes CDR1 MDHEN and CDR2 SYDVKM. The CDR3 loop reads CASSLSSGALSKNIQYF. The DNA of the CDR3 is TGTGCCAGCAGTCTCTCAAGCGGGGCTCTTTCCAAAAACATTCAGTACTTC. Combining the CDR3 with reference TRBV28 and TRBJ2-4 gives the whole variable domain DVKVTQSSRYLVKRTGEKVFLECVQDMDHENMFWYRQDPGLGLRLIYFSYDVKMKEKGDIPEGYSVSREKKERFSLILESASTNQTSMYLCASSLSSGALSKNIQYFGAGTRLSVL.

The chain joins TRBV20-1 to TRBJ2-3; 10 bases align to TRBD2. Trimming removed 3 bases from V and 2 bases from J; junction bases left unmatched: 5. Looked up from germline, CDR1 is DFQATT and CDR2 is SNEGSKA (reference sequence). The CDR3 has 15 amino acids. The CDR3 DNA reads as TGCAGTGCTAGTGAGCGGGAGGGATCCACAGATACGCAGTATTTT. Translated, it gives CSASEREGSTDTQYF.

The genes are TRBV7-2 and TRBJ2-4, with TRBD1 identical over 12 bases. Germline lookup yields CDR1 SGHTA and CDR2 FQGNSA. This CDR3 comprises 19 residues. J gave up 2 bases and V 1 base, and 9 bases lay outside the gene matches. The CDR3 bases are TGTGCCAGCAGCTTAGGGCGACCGGGACAGGGGGCGCCCAAAAACATTCAGTACTTC. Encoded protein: CASSLGRPGQGAPKNIQYF. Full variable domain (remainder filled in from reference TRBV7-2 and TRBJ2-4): GAGVSQSPSNKVTEKGKDVELRCDPISGHTALYWYRQSLGQGLEFLIYFQGNSAPDKSGLPSDRFSAERTGGSVSTLTIQRTQQEDSAVYLCASSLGRPGQGAPKNIQYFGAGTRLSVL.

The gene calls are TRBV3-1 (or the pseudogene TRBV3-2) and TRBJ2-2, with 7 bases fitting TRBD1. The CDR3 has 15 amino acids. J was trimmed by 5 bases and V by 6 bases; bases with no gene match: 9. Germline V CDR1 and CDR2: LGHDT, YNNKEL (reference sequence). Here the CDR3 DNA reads TGTGCCAGCAGACTCCGAGACAGGGAAACCGGGGAGCTGTTTTTT. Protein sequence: CASRLRDRETGELFF.

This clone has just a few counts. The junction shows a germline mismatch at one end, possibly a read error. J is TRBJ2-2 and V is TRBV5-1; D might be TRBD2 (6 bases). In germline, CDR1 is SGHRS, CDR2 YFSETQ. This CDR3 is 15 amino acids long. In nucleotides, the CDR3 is TGCGCCAGCAGGTTGGGACTTTTGAACACCGGGGAGCTGTTTTTT. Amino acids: CASRLGLLNTGELFF.

The CDR3 loop reads CASSIAPTSGGPSYNEQFF. CDR3 coding DNA: TGTGCCAGTAGTATTGCCCCGACTAGCGGGGGACCTTCCTACAATGAGCAGTTCTTC. The gene calls are TRBV19 and TRBJ2-1; 12 bases match TRBD2. This CDR3 region has 19 residues. CDR1 and CDR2 (germline): LNHDA, SQIVND (reference sequence). The trim removed 3 bases at V and 1 base at J, leaving 10 bases unmatched.

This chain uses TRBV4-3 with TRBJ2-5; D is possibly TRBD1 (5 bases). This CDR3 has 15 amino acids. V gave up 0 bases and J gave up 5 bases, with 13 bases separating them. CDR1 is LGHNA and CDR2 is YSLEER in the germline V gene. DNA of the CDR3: TGCGCCAGCAGCCAAGAGCGCAGGGCCGTGGAGACCCAGTACTTC. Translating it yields CASSQERRAVETQYF.

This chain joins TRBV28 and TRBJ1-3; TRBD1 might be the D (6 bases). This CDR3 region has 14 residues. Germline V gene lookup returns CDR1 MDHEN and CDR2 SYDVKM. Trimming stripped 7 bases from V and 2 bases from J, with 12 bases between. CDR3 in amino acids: CASNTGSAGNTIYF. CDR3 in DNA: TGTGCCAGCAATACAGGGTCAGCTGGAAACACCATATATTTT.

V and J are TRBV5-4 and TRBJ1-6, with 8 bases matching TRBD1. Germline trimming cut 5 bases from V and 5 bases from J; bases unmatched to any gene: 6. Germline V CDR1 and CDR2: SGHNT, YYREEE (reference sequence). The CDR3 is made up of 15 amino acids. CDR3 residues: CASSTRDRHNSPLHF. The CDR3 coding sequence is TGTGCCAGCAGTACCCGGGACAGGCATAATTCACCCCTCCACTTT.

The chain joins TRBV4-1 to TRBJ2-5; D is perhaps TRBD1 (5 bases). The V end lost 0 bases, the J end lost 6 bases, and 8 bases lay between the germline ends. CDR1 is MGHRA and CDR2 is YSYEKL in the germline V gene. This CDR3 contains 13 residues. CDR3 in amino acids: CASSQELGQTQYF. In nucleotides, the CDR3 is TGCGCCAGCAGCCAAGAGTTGGGGCAGACCCAGTACTTC.

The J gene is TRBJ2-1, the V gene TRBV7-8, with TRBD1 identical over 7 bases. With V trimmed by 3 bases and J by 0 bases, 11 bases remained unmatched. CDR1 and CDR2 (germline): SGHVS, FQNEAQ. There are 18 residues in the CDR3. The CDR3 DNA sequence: TGTGCCAGCAGCTTTAGGGGGCTAGCAGAGAGCTCCTACAATGAGCAGTTCTTC. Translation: CASSFRGLAESSYNEQFF.

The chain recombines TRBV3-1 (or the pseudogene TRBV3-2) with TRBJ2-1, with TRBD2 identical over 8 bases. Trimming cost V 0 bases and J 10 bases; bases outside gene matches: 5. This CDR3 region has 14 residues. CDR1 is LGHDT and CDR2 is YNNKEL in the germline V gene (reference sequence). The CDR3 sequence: CASSQDLGLGEQFF. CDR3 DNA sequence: TGTGCCAGCAGCCAAGATTTGGGACTAGGCGAGCAGTTCTTC.

The CDR3 coding sequence is TGTGCCTGGATGGTACGGGCGGGGGAAGCTTTCTTT. This sequence encodes CAWMVRAGEAFF. J is TRBJ1-1 and V is TRBV30; D remains ambiguous. V shed 4 bases and J shed 8 bases, with 14 bases lying between them. The germline V gene has CDR1 GTSNPN and CDR2 SVGIG (reference sequence). This CDR3 is built from 12 residues.

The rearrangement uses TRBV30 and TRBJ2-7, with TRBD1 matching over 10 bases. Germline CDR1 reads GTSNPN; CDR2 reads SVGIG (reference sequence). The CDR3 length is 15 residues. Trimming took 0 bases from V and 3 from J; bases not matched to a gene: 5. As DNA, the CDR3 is TGTGCCTGGAGTGTCCGGGACAGGGGAGTCTACGAGCAGTACTTC. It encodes CAWSVRDRGVYEQYF. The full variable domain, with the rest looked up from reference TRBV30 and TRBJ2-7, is SQTIHQWPATLVQPVGSPLSLECTVEGTSNPNLYWYRQAAGRGLQLLFYSVGIGQISSEVPQNLSASRPQDRQFILSSKKLLLSDSGFYLCAWSVRDRGVYEQYFGPGTRLTVT.

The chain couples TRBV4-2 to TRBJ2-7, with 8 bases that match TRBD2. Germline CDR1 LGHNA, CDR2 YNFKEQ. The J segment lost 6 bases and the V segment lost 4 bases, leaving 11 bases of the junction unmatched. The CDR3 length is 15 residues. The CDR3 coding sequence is TGTGCCAGCAGCCCCCTAGCGGGTGGTTTAAGCGAGCAGTACTTC. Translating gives CASSPLAGGLSEQYF.

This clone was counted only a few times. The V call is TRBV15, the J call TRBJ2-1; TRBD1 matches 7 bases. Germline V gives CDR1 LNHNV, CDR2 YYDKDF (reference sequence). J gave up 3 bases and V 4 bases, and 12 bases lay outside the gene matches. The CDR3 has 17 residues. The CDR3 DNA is TGTGCCACCAGCACTTACGGACAGGCGAGGGGCTACAATGAGCAGTTCTTC. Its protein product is CATSTYGQARGYNEQFF.

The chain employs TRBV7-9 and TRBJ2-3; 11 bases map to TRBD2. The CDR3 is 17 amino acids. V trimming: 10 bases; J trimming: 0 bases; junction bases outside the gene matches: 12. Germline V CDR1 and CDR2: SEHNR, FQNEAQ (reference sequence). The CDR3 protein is CATSASGGFISTDTQYF. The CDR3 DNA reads TGTGCCACCTCCGCTAGCGGGGGGTTCATTAGCACAGATACGCAGTATTTT.

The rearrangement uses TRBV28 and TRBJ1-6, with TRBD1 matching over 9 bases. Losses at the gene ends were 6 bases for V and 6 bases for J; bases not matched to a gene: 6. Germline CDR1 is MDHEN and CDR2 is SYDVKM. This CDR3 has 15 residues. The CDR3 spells CASSTGGEGNSPLHF. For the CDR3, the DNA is TGTGCCAGCAGCACAGGGGGCGAAGGTAATTCACCCCTCCACTTT.

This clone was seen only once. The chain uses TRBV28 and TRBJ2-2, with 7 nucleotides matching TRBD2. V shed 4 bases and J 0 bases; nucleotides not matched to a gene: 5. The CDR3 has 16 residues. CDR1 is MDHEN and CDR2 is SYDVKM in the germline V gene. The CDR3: CASSSRGGANTGELFF. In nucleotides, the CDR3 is TGTGCCAGCAGTTCCCGGGGAGGGGCGAACACCGGGGAGCTGTTTTTT.

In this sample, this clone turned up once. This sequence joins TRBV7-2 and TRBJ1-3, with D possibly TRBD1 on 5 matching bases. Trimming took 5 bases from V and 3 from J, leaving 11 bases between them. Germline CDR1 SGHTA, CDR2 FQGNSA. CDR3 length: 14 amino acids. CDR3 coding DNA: TGTGCCAGCAGCCCAGGGCTTTTTGGAAACACCATATATTTT. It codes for CASSPGLFGNTIYF.

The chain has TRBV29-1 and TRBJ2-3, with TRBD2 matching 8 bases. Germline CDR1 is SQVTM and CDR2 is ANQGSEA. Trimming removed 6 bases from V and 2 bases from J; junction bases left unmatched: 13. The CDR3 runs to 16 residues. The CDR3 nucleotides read TGCAGCGTCCTACCTCCTCGCGGGGGGACCACAGATACGCAGTATTTT. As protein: CSVLPPRGGTTDTQYF.

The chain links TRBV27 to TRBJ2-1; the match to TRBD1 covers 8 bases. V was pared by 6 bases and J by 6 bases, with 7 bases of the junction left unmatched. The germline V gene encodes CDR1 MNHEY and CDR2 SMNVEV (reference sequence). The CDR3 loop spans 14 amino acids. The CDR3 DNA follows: TGTGCCAGCAGACCTCGGGACAGGTTCAATGAGCAGTTCTTC. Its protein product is CASRPRDRFNEQFF.

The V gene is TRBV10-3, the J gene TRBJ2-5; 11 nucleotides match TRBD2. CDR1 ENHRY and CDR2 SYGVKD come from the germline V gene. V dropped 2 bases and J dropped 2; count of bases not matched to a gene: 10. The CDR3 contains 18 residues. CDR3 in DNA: TGTGCCATCAGTGAGGGGGCTAGCGGGGGGATTTTACAAGAGACCCAGTACTTC. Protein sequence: CAISEGASGGILQETQYF.

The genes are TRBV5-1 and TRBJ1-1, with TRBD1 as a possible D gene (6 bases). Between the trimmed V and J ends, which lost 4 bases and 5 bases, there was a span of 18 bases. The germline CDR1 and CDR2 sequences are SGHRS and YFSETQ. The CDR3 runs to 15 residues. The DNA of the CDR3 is TGCGCCAGCAGCGAAGCCCCCTCGCAGGGGACTGAAGCTTTCTTT. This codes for CASSEAPSQGTEAFF.

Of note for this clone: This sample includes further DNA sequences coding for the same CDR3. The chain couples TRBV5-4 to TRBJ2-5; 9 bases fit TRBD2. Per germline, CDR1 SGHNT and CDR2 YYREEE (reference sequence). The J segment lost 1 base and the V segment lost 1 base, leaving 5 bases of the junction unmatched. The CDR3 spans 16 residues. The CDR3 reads CASSLSSGGPQETQYF. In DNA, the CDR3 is TGTGCCAGCAGCTTGTCAAGCGGGGGGCCCCAAGAGACCCAGTACTTC.

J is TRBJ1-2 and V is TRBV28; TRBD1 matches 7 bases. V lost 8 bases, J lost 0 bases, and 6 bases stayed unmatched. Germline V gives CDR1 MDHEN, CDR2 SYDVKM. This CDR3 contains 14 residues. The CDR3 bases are TGTGCCAGCGTACAGGGGCGTTCTAACTATGGCTACACCTTC. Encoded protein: CASVQGRSNYGYTF.